Below, one T cell receptor (beta chain) is given with its context. The antigen remains unidentified. The sample comes from a study of cytomegalovirus exposure and HLA in healthy donors. Study conclusions and caveats: A later analysis, which compared TCR beta chains of equal frequency, found the HLA-associated ones more clonally expanded. Prediction of most subjects' HLA-A and HLA-B alleles by TCR beta sequences was reportedly accurate. Reportedly, a later analysis found an Asian-associated ancestry cluster had fewer N-insertions than the approximately 700-donor mean.

Primers included in the PCR were 60 Vbeta and 13 Jbeta primers. Authors' processing steps: About 11 million shared chains were among the approximately 80 million unique TCR beta chains that a later analysis counted. Sequencing was performed with immunoSEQ multiplex PCR; in TCRdb, only in-frame clones are kept and a portion is missing. That table is the source of V, J and clone size, and D and trimming were worked out from the DNA. The sample table sets out 100,000 or so clones. Germline CDR1 reads KGHSH; CDR2 reads LQKENI. The V and J ends lost 2 bases and 8 bases respectively, with 13 bases between them. CDR3 length: 15 amino acids.

The genes are TRBV18 and TRBJ1-6; possible D gene TRBD1, 5 bases. Sequencing was carried out using PBMCs. The receptor was isolated from a man in his forties or fifties in good health and CMV-seronegative. CDR3 nucleotide sequence: TGTGCCAGCTCACCAACCCAGGGATTCGATTCACCCCTCCACTTT. Translated, it gives CASSPTQGFDSPLHF.